This T cell receptor beta chain was identified during a study of T cell repertoires in cytomegalovirus infection (dated by TCRdb to the late 2010s). With regard to the full study: Recently identified HLA-C-restricted CMV epitopes, whose presentation resists viral immunomodulation, were targeted by peptide stimulations together with well-studied HLA-B-restricted epitopes. Because public TCR beta signatures pointed to carriage of CMV infection together with the matching HLA type, the HLA type of each donor mattered for the analysis.

In its sample, this clonotype was seen once. Its antigen remains undetermined. Base quality data are lacking; no much larger clone is found one base away. Weak support is all one read offers. Study-wide findings and limitations: Cumulative frequency of public TCR beta family members discriminated carriers of CMV infection plus the relevant HLA type in this cohort and an independent 352-donor cohort. The ex vivo response was dominated by HLA-C-restricted CMV-specific TCR beta clonotypes, which also provided the single most frequent clonotype in two of eight donors.

The instrument given in TCRdb is Illumina HiSeq 1500. TCRdb reworked the public reads: Q25 trimming with fastp, MiXCR clone assembly, productive beta chains retained. Entries are consolidated by CDR3 protein sequence, retaining the most common genes and DNA. Recorded for this sample are approximately 1,000,000 distinct CDR3 sequences; around 32% of them occurred a single time. The ten biggest clones cover over 10% of the sample. The treatment or condition label for this specimen denotes: in vitro stimulation with specific CMV peptide epitopes to enrich CMV-specific T cells. Including the terminal cysteine and phenylalanine, the CDR3 comprises 12 residues. Left in the record is the CDR3 DNA by itself, 36 bases read in frame from the first base. The germline V gene (reference sequence) specifies SGHNT as CDR1 and YYREEE as CDR2. At the junction V is shortened by 10 bases and J by 4 bases; bases outside the gene matches: 4.

Recombination linked TRBV5-4 to TRBJ1-1; 10 bases in the middle match TRBD1. This clonotype originated in a human donor in good health (CMV status not recorded). Some clones in this sample may be carry-over from other donors' samples. This material consisted of cultured CD8+ T cells from PBMCs, taken from culture after CMV antigen stimulation. CDR3 protein: CAFDRGPTEAFF. The DNA is as follows: TGTGCCTTTGACAGGGGGCCCACTGAAGCTTTCTTT.